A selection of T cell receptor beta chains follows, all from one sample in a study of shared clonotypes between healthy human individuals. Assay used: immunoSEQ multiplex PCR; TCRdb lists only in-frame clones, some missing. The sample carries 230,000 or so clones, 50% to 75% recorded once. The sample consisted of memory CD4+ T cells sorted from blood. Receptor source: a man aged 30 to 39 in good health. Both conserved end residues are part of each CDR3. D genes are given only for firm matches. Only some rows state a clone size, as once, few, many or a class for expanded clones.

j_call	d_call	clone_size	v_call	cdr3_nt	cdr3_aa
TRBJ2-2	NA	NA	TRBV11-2	TGTGCCAGCAGCCCAAGGGCCGCGAACACCGGGGAGCTGTTTTTT	CASSPRAANTGELFF
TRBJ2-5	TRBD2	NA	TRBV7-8	TGTGCCAGCAGCTTATTGTCTAGCGGAGCCCCAGGGACCCAGTACTTC	CASSLLSSGAPGTQYF
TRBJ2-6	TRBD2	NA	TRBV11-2	TGTGCCAGCAGCTTAGATCTGGGGGGGACTGGGGCCAACGTCCTGACTTTC	CASSLDLGGTGANVLTF
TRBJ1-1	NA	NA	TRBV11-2	TGTGCCAGCAGCTTAGGACGGGGTACTGAAGCTTTCTTT	CASSLGRGTEAFF
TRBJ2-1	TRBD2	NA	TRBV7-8	TGTGCCAGCAGCTCGTCGGGGGGTCACAATGAGCAGTTCTTC	CASSSSGGHNEQFF
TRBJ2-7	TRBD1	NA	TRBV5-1	TGCGCCAGCAGCTTGGAACAGGGGGCCTACGAGCAGTACTTC	CASSLEQGAYEQYF
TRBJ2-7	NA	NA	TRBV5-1	TGCGCCAGCAGCCCGGAACCGGGGCTCTACGAGCAGTACTTC	CASSPEPGLYEQYF
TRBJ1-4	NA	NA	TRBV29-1	TGCAGCGTTGACACGGGGGCGCATGAAAAACTGTTTTTT	CSVDTGAHEKLFF
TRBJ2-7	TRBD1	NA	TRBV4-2	TGTGCCAGCAGCCGTGGGACAGCAGAAACCTACGAGCAGTACTTC	CASSRGTAETYEQYF
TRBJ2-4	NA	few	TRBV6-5	TGTGCCAGCAGTTACTCACCAGCCAAAAACATTCAGTACTTC	CASSYSPAKNIQYF
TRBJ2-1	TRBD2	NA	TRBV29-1	TGCAGCGTTGGGGGGCTAGCGGGCCCCAATGAGCAGTTCTTC	CSVGGLAGPNEQFF
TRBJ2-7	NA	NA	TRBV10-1	TGCGCCAGCAGTGACCCCGGATACGAGCAGTACTTC	CASSDPGYEQYF
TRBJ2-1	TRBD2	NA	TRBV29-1	TGCAGCGTGCGACTAGCGGCCTACAATGAGCAGTTCTTC	CSVRLAAYNEQFF
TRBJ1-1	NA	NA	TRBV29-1	TGCAGCGTTGACGACAGGAGAAACACTGAAGCTTTCTTT	CSVDDRRNTEAFF
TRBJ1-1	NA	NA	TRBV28	TGTGCCAGCAGTTTGGTAGGGAACACTGAAGCTTTCTTT	CASSLVGNTEAFF
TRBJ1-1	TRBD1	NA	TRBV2	TGTGCCAGCAGTCAAAGCCAGGGGGCAGGGACTGAAGCTTTCTTT	CASSQSQGAGTEAFF
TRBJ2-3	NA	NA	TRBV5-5	TGTGCCAGCAGCCAGCGAAATTTTTTCACAGATACGCAGTATTTT	CASSQRNFFTDTQYF
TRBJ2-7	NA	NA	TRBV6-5	TGTGCCAGCACCGACGGGGTGGGCTACGAGCAGTACTTC	CASTDGVGYEQYF
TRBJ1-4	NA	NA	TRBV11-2	TGTGCCAGCAGCTTACTGAGGGGCAAAGGAAAACTGTTTTTT	CASSLLRGKGKLFF
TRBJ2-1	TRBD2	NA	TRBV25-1	TGTGCCAGCAGTGAATCTAGCGGGAGCTCGGATGAGCAGTTCTTC	CASSESSGSSDEQFF
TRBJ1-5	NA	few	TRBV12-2	TGTGCAAGTCGCTTCGTACTAGAACCAGGGTCCAATCAGCCCCAGCATTTT	CASRFVLEPGSNQPQHF
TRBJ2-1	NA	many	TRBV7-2	TGTGCCAGCAGCATTGGACAGACCTCCTACAATGAGCAGTTCTTC	CASSIGQTSYNEQFF
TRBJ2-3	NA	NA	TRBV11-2	TGTGCCAGCAGCTTGGCAGATACGCAGTATTTT	CASSLADTQYF
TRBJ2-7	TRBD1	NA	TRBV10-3	TGTGCCATCAGTGAGTCGATCGGGACAGGGGTATACGAGCAGTACTTC	CAISESIGTGVYEQYF
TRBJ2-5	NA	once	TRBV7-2	TGTGCCAGCAGCTTAAGTCACCAAGAGACCCAGTACTTC	CASSLSHQETQYF
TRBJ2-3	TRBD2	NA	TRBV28	TGTGCCAGCAGTTTAGGCCTGCGGGAGGAGACAGATACGCAGTATTTT	CASSLGLREETDTQYF
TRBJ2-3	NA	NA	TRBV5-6	TGTGCCAGCAGCCCTGCTTTTGGGACAGATACGCAGTATTTT	CASSPAFGTDTQYF
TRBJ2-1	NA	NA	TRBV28	TGTGCCAGCAATCAGCAGAATGAGCAGTTCTTC	CASNQQNEQFF
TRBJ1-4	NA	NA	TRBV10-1	TGCGCCAGCAGTGAAAGCAGGGGACGGAAACTGTTTTTT	CASSESRGRKLFF
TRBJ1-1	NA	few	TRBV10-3	TGTGCCATCAGTGATGCGGCAGCAAGCAACACTGAAGCTTTCTTT	CAISDAAASNTEAFF
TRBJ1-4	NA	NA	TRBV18	TGTGCCAGCTCACCGATCCGGGACAATAATGAAAAACTGTTTTTT	CASSPIRDNNEKLFF
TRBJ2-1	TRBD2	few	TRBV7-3	TGTGCCAGCAGCCGAGCGGGAGGGCCCTATGAGCAGTTCTTC	CASSRAGGPYEQFF
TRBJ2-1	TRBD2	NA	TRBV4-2	TGTGCCAGCAGCCAAGACCATCACACGAGTAGCGGGAGTGGTAATGAGCAGTTCTTC	CASSQDHHTSSGSGNEQFF
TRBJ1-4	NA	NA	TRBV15	TGTGCCACCAGCAGAGATCTGGGGTTTAATGAAAAACTGTTTTTT	CATSRDLGFNEKLFF
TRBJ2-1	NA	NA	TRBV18	TGTGCCAGCTCACCAGACAGGAACCGAAAAGGGGAGCAGTTCTTC	CASSPDRNRKGEQFF
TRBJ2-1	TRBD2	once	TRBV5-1	TGCGCCAGCAGCTCCCCGGCGGGGGGTATCCCCTACAATGAGCAGTTCTTC	CASSSPAGGIPYNEQFF
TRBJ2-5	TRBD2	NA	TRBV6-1	TGTGCCAGCAGTTCCAAGCGGGAGGGAAAAGAGACCCAGTACTTC	CASSSKREGKETQYF
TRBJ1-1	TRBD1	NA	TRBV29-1	TGCAGCGTGGGCGGGACAGGGGAAACTTTCTTT	CSVGGTGETFF